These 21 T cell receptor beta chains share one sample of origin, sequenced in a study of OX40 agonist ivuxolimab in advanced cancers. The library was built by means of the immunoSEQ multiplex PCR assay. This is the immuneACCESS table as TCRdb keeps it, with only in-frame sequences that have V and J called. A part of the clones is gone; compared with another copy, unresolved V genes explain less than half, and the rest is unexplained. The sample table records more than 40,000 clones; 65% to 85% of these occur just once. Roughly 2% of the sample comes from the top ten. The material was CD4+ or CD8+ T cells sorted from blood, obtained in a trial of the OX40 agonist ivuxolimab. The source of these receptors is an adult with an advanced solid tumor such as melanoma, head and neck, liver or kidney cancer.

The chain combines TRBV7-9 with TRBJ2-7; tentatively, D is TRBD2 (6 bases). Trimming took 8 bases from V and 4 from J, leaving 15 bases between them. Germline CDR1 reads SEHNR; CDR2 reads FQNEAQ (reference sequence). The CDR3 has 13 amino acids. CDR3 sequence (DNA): TGTGCCAGCGGAACGGGAGTCACTTACGAGCAGTACTTC. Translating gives CASGTGVTYEQYF.

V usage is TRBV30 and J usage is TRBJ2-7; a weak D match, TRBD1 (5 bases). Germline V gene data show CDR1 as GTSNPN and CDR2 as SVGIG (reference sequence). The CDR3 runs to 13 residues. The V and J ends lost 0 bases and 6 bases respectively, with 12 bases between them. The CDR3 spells CAWSVTGGREQYF. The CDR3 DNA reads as TGTGCCTGGAGTGTAACAGGTGGCCGCGAGCAGTACTTC.

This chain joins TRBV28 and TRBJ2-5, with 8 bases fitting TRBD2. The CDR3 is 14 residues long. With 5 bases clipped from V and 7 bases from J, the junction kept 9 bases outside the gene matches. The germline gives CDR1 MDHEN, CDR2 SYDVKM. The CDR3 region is CASSGTSRQWTQYF. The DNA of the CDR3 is TGTGCCAGCAGTGGGACTAGTCGGCAATGGACCCAGTACTTC.

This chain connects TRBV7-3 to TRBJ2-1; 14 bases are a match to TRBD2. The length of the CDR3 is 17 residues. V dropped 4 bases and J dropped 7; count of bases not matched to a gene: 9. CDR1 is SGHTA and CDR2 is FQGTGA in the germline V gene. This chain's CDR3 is CASSWTGLAGVGNEQFF. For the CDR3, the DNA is TGTGCCAGCAGCTGGACGGGACTAGCGGGAGTAGGGAATGAGCAGTTCTTC.

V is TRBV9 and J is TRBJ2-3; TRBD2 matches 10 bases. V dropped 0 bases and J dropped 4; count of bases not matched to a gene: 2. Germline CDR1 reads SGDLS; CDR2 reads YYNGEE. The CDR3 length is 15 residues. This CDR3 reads CASSVASGRADTQYF. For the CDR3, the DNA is TGTGCCAGCAGCGTAGCTAGCGGGAGAGCAGATACGCAGTATTTT. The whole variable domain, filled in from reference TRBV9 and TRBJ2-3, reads DSGVTQTPKHLITATGQRVTLRCSPRSGDLSVYWYQQSLDQGLQFLIQYYNGEERAKGNILERFSAQQFPDLHSELNLSSLELGDSALYFCASSVASGRADTQYFGPGTRLTVL.

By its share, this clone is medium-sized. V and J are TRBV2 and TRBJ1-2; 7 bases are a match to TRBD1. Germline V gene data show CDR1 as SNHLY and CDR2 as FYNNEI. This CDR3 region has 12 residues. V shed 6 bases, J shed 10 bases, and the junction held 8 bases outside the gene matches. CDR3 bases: TGTGCCAGCAGCCCGACAGGGCGGGTCTACACCTTC. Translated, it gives CASSPTGRVYTF. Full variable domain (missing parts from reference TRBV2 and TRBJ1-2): EPEVTQTPSHQVTQMGQEVILRCVPISNHLYFYWYRQILGQKVEFLVSFYNNEISEKSEIFDDQFSVERPDGSNFTLKIRSTKLEDSAMYFCASSPTGRVYTFGSGTRLTVV.

This CDR3 is CASSSRTGQAFF. The CDR3 coding sequence is TGTGCCAGCAGCTCCCGGACAGGGCAAGCTTTCTTT. The V and J genes are TRBV11-3 and TRBJ1-1; 8 bases fit TRBD1. The J segment lost 9 bases and the V segment lost 4 bases, leaving 4 bases of the junction unmatched. Per germline, CDR1 SGHNT and CDR2 YENEEA. This CDR3 has 12 residues.

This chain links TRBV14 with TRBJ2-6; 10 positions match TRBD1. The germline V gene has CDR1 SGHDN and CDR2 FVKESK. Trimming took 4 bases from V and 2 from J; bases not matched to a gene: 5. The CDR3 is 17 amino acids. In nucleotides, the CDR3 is TGTGCCAGCAGCCCCCGGGACAGGGGCGCTGGGGCCAACGTCCTGACTTTC. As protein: CASSPRDRGAGANVLTF.

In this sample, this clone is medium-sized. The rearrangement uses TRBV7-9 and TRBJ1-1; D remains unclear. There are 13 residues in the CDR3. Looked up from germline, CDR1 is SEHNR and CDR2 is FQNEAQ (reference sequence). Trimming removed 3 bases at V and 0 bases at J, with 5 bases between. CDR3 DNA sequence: TGTGCCAGCAGCTTTGACATGAACACTGAAGCTTTCTTT. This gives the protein CASSFDMNTEAFF. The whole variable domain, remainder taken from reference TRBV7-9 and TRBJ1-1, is DTGVSQNPRHKITKRGQNVTFRCDPISEHNRLYWYRQTLGQGPEFLTYFQNEAQLEKSRLLSDRFSAERPKGSFSTLEIQRTEQGDSAMYLCASSFDMNTEAFFGQGTRLTVV.

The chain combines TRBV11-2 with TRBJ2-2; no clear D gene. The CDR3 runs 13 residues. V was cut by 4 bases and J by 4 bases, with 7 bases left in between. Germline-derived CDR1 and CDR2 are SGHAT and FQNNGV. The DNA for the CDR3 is TGTGCCAGCAGCTCGTTCGGCACCGGGGAGCTGTTTTTT. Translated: CASSSFGTGELFF.

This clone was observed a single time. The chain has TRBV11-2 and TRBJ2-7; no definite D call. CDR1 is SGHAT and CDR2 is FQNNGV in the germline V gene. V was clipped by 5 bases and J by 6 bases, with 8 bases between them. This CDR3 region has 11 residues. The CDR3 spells CASSLKFEQYF. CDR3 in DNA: TGTGCCAGCAGCCTAAAATTCGAGCAGTACTTC.

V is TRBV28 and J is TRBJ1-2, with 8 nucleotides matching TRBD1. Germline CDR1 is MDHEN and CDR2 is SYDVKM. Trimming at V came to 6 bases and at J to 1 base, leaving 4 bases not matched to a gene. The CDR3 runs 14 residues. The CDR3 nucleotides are TGTGCCAGCAGAACAGGGGGTAATAACTATGGCTACACCTTC. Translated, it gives CASRTGGNNYGYTF.

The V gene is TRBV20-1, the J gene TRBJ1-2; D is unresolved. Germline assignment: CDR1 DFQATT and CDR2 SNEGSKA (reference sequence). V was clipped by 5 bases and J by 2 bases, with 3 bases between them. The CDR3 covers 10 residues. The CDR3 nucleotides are TGCAGTGCTTCAAACTATGGCTACACCTTC. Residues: CSASNYGYTF.

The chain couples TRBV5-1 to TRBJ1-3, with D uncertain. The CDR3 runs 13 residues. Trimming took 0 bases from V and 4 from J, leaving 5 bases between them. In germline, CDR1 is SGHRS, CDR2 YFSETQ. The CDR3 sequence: CASSLAGGNTIYF. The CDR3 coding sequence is TGCGCCAGCAGCTTGGCCGGGGGAAACACCATATATTTT.

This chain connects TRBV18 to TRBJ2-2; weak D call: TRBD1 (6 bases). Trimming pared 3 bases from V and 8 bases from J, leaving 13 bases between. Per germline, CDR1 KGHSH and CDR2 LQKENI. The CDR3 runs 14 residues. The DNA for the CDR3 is TGTGCCAGCTCACCCGGACAGTCGGGGGGGGAGCTGTTTTTT. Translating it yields CASSPGQSGGELFF.

The CDR3 sequence is CASSPRVWGNYEQFF. CDR3 DNA sequence: TGTGCCAGCAGTCCCCGGGTCTGGGGCAACTATGAGCAGTTCTTC. The J gene is TRBJ2-1, the V gene TRBV5-4; D is possibly TRBD1 (5 bases). Germline V gene lookup returns CDR1 SGHNT and CDR2 YYREEE (reference sequence). Trimming stripped 5 bases from V and 8 bases from J, with 20 bases between. This CDR3 has 15 amino acids.

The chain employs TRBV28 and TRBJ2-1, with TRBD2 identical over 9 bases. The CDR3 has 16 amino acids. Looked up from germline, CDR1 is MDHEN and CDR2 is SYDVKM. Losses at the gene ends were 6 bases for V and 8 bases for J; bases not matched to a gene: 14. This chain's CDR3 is CASRGAASGINHEQFF. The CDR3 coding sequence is TGTGCCAGCAGGGGGGCGGCTAGCGGGATCAACCATGAGCAGTTCTTC.

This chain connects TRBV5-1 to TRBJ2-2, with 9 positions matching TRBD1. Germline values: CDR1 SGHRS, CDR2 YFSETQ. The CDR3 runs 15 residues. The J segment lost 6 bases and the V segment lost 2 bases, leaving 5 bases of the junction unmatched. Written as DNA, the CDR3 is TGCGCCAGCAGCTTAGGGGACAGGGTTCCCGGGGAGCTGTTTTTT. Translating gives CASSLGDRVPGELFF. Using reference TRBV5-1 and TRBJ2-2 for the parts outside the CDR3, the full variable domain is KAGVTQTPRYLIKTRGQQVTLSCSPISGHRSVSWYQQTPGQGLQFLFEYFSETQRNKGNFPGRFSGRQFSNSRSEMNVSTLELGDSALYLCASSLGDRVPGELFFGEGSRLTVL.

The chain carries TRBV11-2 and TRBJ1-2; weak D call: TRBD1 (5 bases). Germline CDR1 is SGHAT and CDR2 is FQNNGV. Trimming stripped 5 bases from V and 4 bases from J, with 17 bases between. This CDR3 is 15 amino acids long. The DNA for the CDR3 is TGTGCCAGCAGCCCGAGTCGGAGGGGAGGCTATGGCTACACCTTC. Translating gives CASSPSRRGGYGYTF.

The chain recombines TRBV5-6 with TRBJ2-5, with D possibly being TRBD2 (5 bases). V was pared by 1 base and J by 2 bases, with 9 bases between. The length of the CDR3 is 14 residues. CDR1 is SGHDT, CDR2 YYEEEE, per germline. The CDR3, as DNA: TGTGCCAGCAGCTTGACGGACTTGCAAGAGACCCAGTACTTC. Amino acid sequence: CASSLTDLQETQYF.

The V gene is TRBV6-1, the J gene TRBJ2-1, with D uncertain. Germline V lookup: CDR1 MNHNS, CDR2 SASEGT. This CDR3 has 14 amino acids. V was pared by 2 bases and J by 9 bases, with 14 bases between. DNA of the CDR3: TGTGCCAGCAGTGAAAACACTATCTCTAGTGAGCAGTTCTTC. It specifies CASSENTISSEQFF.